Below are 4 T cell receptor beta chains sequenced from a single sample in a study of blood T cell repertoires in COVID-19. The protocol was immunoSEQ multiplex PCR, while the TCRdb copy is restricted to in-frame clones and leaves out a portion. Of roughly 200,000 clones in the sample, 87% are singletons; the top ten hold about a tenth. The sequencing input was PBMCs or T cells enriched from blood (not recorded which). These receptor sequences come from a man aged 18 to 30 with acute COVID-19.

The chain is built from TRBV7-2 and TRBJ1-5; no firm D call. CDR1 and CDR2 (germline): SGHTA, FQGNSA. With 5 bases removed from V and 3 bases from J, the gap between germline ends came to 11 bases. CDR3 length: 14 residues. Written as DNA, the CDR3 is TGTGCCAGCAGCAAGAATGGGCCCAATCAGCCCCAGCATTTT. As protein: CASSKNGPNQPQHF.

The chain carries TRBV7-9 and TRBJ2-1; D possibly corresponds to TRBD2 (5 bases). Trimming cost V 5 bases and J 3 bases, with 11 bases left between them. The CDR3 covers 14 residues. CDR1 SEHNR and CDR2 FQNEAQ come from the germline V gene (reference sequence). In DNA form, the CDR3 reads TGTGCCAGCAGCCCAGGACTCCTCTACAATGAGCAGTTCTTC. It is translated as CASSPGLLYNEQFF.

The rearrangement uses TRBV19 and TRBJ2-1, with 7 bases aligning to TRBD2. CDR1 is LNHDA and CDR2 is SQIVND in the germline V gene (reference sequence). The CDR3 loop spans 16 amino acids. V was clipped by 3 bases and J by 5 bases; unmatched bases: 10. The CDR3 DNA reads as TGTGCCAGTAGTATTCCCCCTAGCGGTTCCCACAATGAGCAGTTCTTC. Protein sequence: CASSIPPSGSHNEQFF.

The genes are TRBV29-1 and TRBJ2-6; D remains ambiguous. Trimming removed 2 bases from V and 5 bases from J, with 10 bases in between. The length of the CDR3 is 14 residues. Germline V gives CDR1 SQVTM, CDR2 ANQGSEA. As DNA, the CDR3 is TGCAGCGTTGAACTGGCGGAATGGGCCAACGTCCTGACTTTC. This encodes CSVELAEWANVLTF.